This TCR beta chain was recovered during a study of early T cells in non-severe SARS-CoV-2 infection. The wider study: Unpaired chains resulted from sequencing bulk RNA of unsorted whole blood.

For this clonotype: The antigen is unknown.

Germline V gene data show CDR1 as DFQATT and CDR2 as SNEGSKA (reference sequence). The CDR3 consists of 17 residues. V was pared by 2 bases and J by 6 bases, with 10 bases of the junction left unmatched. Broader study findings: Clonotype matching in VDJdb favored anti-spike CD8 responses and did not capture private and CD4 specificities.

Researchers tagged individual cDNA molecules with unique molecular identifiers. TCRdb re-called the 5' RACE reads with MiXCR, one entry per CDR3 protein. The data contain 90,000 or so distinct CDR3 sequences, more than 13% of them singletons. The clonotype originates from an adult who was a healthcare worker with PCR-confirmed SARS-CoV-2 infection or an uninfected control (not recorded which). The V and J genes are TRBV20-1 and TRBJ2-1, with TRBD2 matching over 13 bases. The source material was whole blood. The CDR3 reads CSARRTSGSPEVNEQFF. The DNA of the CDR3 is TGCAGTGCTAGAAGGACTAGCGGGAGTCCCGAGGTCAATGAGCAGTTCTTC.